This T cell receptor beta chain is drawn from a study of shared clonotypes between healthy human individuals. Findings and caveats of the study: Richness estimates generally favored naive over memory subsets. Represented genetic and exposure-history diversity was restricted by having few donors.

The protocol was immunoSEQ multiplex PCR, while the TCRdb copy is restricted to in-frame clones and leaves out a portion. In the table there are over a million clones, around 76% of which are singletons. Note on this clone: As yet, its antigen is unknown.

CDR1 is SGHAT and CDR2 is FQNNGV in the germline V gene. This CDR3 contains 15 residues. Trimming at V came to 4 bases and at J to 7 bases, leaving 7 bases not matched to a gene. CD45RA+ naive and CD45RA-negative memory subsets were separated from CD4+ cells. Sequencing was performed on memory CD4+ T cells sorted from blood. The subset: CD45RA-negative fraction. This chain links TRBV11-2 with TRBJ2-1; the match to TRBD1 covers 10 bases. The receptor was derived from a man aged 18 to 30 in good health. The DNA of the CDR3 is TGTGCCAGCAGCTCCTCGGGACAGGGGTGGAATGAGCAGTTCTTC. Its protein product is CASSSSGQGWNEQFF.